This T cell receptor beta chain was sequenced during a study of blood T cell repertoires in COVID-19. The wider study: Samples representing acute and convalescent COVID-19 were sourced from the United States, Italy and Spain.

Original processing methods: Estimation of nucleated cell counts relied on the amplification of reference gene primers. TCRdb's copy holds only in-frame clones and misses some; the assay was immunoSEQ multiplex PCR. V and J calls and clone size follow that table, whereas D and trimming were derived from the DNA. The data contain some 130,000 clones, 85% to 90% of them singletons. J gave up 2 bases and V 2 bases, and 8 bases lay outside the gene matches. The CDR3 has 17 amino acids. Germline V gene data show CDR1 as LGHDT and CDR2 as YNNKEL (reference sequence). The sample comprised peripheral blood. This TCR was recovered from a man in his fifties with active COVID-19. The chain has TRBV3-1 (or the pseudogene TRBV3-2) and TRBJ2-3, with TRBD2 matching over 9 bases. The CDR3 protein is CASSQSSGGPPTDTQYF. Here the CDR3 DNA reads TGTGCCAGCAGCCAATCGAGCGGGGGGCCCCCCACAGATACGCAGTATTTT.